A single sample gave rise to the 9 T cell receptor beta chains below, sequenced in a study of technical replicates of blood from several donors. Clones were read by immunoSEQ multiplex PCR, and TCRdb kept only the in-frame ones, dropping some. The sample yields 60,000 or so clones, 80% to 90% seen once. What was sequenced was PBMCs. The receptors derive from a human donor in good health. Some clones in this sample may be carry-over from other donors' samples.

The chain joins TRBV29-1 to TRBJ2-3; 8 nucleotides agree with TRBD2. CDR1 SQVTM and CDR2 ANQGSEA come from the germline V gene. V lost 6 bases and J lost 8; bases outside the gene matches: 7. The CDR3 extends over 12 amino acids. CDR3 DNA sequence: TGCAGCGTCACCGGGGGGGAAACTACGCAGTATTTT. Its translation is CSVTGGETTQYF.

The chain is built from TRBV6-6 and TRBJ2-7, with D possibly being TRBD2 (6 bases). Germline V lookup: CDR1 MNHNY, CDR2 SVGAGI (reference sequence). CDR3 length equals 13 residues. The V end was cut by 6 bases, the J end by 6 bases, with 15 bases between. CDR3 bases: TGTGCCAGCAGCATTGGAGGGCGTTTCGAGCAGTACTTC. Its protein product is CASSIGGRFEQYF.

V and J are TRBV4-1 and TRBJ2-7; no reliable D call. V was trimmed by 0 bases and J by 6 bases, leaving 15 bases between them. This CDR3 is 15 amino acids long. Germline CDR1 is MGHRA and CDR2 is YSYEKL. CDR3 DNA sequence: TGCGCCAGCAGCCAAGATCCTATCCTCTACTCCGAGCAGTACTTC. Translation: CASSQDPILYSEQYF.

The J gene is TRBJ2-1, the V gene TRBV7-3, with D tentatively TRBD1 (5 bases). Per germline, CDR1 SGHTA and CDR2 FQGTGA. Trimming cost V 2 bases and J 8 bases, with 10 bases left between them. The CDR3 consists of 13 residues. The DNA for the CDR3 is TGTGCCAGCAGCTTATATGGGGCCGATGAGCAGTTCTTC. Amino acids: CASSLYGADEQFF.

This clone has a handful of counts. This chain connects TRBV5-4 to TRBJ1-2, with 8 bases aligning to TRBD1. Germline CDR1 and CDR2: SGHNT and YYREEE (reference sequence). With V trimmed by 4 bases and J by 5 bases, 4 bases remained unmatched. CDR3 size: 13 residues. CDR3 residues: CASSRTGSYGYTF. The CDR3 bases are TGTGCCAGCAGCCGGACAGGGAGTTATGGCTACACCTTC.

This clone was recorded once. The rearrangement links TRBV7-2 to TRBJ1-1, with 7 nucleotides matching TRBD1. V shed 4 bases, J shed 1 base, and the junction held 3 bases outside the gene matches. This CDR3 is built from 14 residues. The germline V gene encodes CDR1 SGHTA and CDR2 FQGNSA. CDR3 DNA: TGTGCCAGCAGCTCGGACAGGAGGAACACTGAAGCTTTCTTT. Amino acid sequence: CASSSDRRNTEAFF.

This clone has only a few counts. Here the CDR3 reads CASSLNVARRETQYF. The CDR3 nucleotides are TGTGCCAGCAGCTTAAACGTCGCGAGGAGGGAGACCCAGTACTTC. The chain joins TRBV7-2 to TRBJ2-5; D is possibly TRBD2 (5 bases). With 2 bases removed from V and 5 bases from J, the gap between germline ends came to 15 bases. CDR3 length: 15 amino acids. Germline assignment: CDR1 SGHTA and CDR2 FQGNSA.

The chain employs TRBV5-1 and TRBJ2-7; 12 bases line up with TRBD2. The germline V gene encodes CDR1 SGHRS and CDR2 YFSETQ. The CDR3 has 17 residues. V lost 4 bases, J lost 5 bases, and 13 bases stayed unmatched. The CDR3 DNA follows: TGCGCCAGCAGCCCGACCTCCCCTAGCGGGAGGGCCCACGAGCAGTACTTC. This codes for CASSPTSPSGRAHEQYF.

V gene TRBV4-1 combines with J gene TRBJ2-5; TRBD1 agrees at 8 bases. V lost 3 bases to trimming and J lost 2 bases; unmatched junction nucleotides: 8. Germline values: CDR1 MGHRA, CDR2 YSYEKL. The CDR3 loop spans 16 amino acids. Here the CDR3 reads CASSHPTGVDQETQYF. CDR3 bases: TGCGCCAGCAGCCATCCGACAGGGGTAGATCAAGAGACCCAGTACTTC.